The T cell receptor beta chain described here comes from a study of cytomegalovirus exposure and HLA in healthy donors (dated by TCRdb to about 2017). In terms of the full investigation: A later analysis indicated that the 90 to 150 validation repertoires were generated on the platform also employed for the roughly 650 repertoires of the first cohort. A separate validation cohort of 90 to 150 different subjects was used in addition to the 666-subject first cohort. The study aimed to test whether signatures of past pathogen exposure could be identified by cataloging public T cell receptors. To predict cytomegalovirus infection status, the study brought together high-throughput TCR immunosequencing, statistical association of individual TCRs with disease status, and machine learning.

Study-level results and caveats: Subsequent analysis determined that TCRs grouped into clusters in the first cohort also showed a tendency toward co-occurrence across the roughly 120 validation repertoires, and approximately 94% of cluster scores exceeded 0. In both the original and validation cohorts, the classifier was reported to diagnose cytomegalovirus status with high specificity and sensitivity. Across donors, most TCR sequences were observed very rarely, whereas some public TCRs were present in many individuals. A few of the identified cytomegalovirus-associated TCR beta chains were confirmed in vitro to be specific for cytomegalovirus antigens. A later analysis had no HLA typing for the validation cohort, so co-occurrence there was scored across all 130 or so repertoires. A total of fewer than 200 TCR beta chains were listed by the study as associated with cytomegalovirus. According to the authors, the approach could potentially be generalized to other disease states and immunological phenotypes.

The CDR3 starts with the cysteine, ends with the phenylalanine, and has 15 residues. Only CDR3 DNA is held: 45 bases, read in frame from base 1. Looking up the germline V gene (reference sequence) yields CDR1 SEHNR and CDR2 FQNEAQ. Trimming takes 3 bases off V and 4 bases off J; junction bases not matched to a gene: 7. Donors formed part of the validation cohort, which comprised approximately 130 subjects and was distinct from the first cohort of under 800 subjects. Library preparation was by the immunoSEQ multiplex PCR assay. As for how the authors treated the data: A statistical classification framework was developed to diagnose cytomegalovirus status using the catalog of TCR beta chain sequences. What TCRdb holds here is the immuneACCESS table cut down to in-frame rearrangements. Part of the clones is not present; checked against another copy, under half of the missing clones reflect an unresolved V gene, and the others are unexplained. V and J calls and clone size are as listed in that table; D and trimming were resolved from the DNA. This sample has roughly 330,000 clones in its table, and approximately 90% of those were observed once. In total, the top ten clones hold about 1.2% of the sample.

On this clone: It lacks a known antigen. There are no base qualities to consult, and no much larger clone falls within one base.

The sample comprised PBMCs. The clonotype was recovered from a woman younger than 45 in good health and CMV-seropositive. The chain uses TRBV7-9 and TRBJ2-5, and TRBD2 aligns with 8 junction nucleotides. The nucleotide sequence is given as TGTGCCAGCAGCTTGTTGTCTAGCGGGTCAGAGACCCAGTACTTC. This translates into CASSLLSSGSETQYF. The full variable domain, with segments outside the CDR3 supplied by the reference TRBV7-9 and TRBJ2-5 proteins, appears as DTGVSQNPRHKITKRGQNVTFRCDPISEHNRLYWYRQTLGQGPEFLTYFQNEAQLEKSRLLSDRFSAERPKGSFSTLEIQRTEQGDSAMYLCASSLLSSGSETQYFGPGTRLLVL.